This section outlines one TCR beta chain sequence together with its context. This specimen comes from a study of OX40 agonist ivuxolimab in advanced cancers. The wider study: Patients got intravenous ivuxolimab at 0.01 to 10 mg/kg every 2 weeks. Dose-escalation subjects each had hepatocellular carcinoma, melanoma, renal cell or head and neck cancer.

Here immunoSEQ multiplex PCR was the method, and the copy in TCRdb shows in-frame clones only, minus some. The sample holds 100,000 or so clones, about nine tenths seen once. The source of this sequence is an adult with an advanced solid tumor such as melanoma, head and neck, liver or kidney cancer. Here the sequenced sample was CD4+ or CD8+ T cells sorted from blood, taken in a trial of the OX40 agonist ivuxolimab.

The CDR3 sequence is CASSIQLAKNIQYF. The CDR3 bases are TGTGCCAGTAGTATACAGCTAGCCAAAAACATTCAGTACTTC. The chain joins TRBV19 to TRBJ2-4; D remains unclear. Trimming left V 2 bases short and J 0 bases short, with 5 bases between. CDR3 size: 14 residues. CDR1 and CDR2 from the germline V gene are LNHDA and SQIVND (reference sequence).